This T cell receptor (beta chain) derives from a study of somatic mutations in cytotoxic T cells in rheumatoid arthritis. Generated by immunoSEQ multiplex PCR, the TCRdb table keeps only in-frame clones and is missing some. This table holds under 7,500 clones, 80% to 90% found once. Trimming took 3 bases from V and 8 from J; bases not matched to a gene: 3. The CDR3 has 13 amino acids. Germline V lookup: CDR1 SGDLS, CDR2 YYNGEE. Specimen: CD8+ T cells sorted from blood. This sequence joins TRBV9 and TRBJ2-1; TRBD2 matches 9 bases. This sequence was found in a woman in her sixties or seventies with rheumatoid arthritis. The CDR3 here is CASSAGLADEQFF. CDR3 bases: TGTGCCAGCAGCGCGGGACTAGCCGATGAGCAGTTCTTC.